The 25 T cell receptor beta chains given below trace back to one sample, sequenced in a study of T cells in Graves' hyperthyroidism and ophthalmopathy. Amplified TCR beta CDR3 regions came from RNA transcripts. Carried out on the TCR CDR3, a first-round RT-PCR used the HTBI primer set. One entry per CDR3 protein, called by TCRdb with MiXCR from the multiplex PCR reads. The table includes some 350,000 distinct CDR3 sequences, more than 15% detected once. Material: blood. These receptors all stem from a woman aged 18-29 years with Graves' hyperthyroidism that later progressed to Graves' ophthalmopathy.

The chain uses TRBV30 and TRBJ2-1; 8 bases map to TRBD2. The junction had 16 bases not matched to a gene; V was cut back by 0 bases and J by 0 bases. This CDR3 spans 20 amino acids. From germline, CDR1 is GTSNPN and CDR2 SVGIG (reference sequence). The CDR3 DNA is TGTGCCTGGAGTGTATGTGGGGTCCGACTAGCGCAGGTCTCCTACAATGAGCAGTTCTTC. Protein product: CAWSVCGVRLAQVSYNEQFF.

This clonotype has ten or more counts. The chain has TRBV6-2 or TRBV6-3 and TRBJ2-7; 13 bases match TRBD2. This CDR3 comprises 19 residues. Germline values: CDR1 MNHEY, CDR2 SVGEGT. V lost 2 bases to trimming and J lost 2 bases; unmatched junction nucleotides: 12. CDR3 amino acids: CASSYERTSGGGRPYEQYF. In nucleotides, the CDR3 is TGTGCCAGCAGTTACGAGAGGACTAGCGGGGGAGGACGGCCCTACGAGCAGTACTTC.

Ten or more counts support this clonotype. This sequence joins TRBV30 and TRBJ1-2; D not resolved. The CDR3 is made up of 13 amino acids. Trimming removed 2 bases at V and 6 bases at J, with 13 bases between. Germline V gene sequence: CDR1 GTSNPN, CDR2 SVGIG (reference sequence). CDR3 loop: CAWSQKDWNGYTF. For the CDR3, the DNA is TGTGCCTGGAGTCAGAAGGACTGGAATGGCTACACCTTC.

This clonotype came up a few times. The chain's CDR3 is CAISELLAKNIQYF. The CDR3, as DNA: TGTGCCATCAGTGAGCTCCTAGCCAAAAACATTCAGTACTTC. This chain joins TRBV10-3 and TRBJ2-4; the D is unclear. Germline V gene data show CDR1 as ENHRY and CDR2 as SYGVKD. The CDR3 runs to 14 residues. V lost 2 bases to trimming and J lost 0 bases, with 5 bases between them.

Ten or more counts support this clonotype. This chain uses TRBV6-1 with TRBJ2-5; the match to TRBD2 covers 14 bases. Germline V gene data show CDR1 as MNHNS and CDR2 as SASEGT. This CDR3 has 17 amino acids. V lost 5 bases to trimming and J lost 0 bases; unmatched junction nucleotides: 5. Written as DNA, the CDR3 is TGTGCCAGCAGTCCCGGGACTAGCGGGAGATACCAAGAGACCCAGTACTTC. Its translation: CASSPGTSGRYQETQYF.

A word on this clonotype: It may be a read error: a sequence one base away is much more abundant. This chain uses TRBV12-3 or TRBV12-4 with TRBJ2-7; D remains unclear. CDR3 length equals 15 residues. The CDR3 sequence is CASSLRKGSSHEQYF. DNA for the CDR3: TGTGCCAGCAGTTTAAGAAAGGGTAGCTCCCACGAGCAGTACTTC.

J is TRBJ1-5 and V is TRBV7-8, with a weak D call TRBD1 (5 bases). V was shortened by 1 base and J by 2 bases, with 12 bases between the two germline ends. CDR1 is SGHVS, CDR2 FQNEAQ, per germline. CDR3 length equals 16 residues. In DNA form, the CDR3 reads TGTGCCAGCAGCTTAGTTGGAAGGGGCGGCAATCAGCCCCAGCATTTT. Translated, it gives CASSLVGRGGNQPQHF.

On this clonotype: This may be a read error: a much more frequent sequence differs by one nucleotide. The chain employs TRBV20-1 and TRBJ2-1; 9 nucleotides agree with TRBD2. The length of the CDR3 is 13 residues. V was clipped by 3 bases and J by 8 bases; unmatched bases: 5. Germline V gene data show CDR1 as DFQATT and CDR2 as SNEGSKA (reference sequence). The chain's CDR3 is CSARVSGGYEQFF. CDR3 coding DNA: TGCAGTGCTAGGGTTAGCGGGGGCTATGAGCAGTTCTTC.

In its sample, this clonotype was seen a few times. Since a much larger clone is just one base distant, this may be a read error. The chain uses TRBV5-1 and TRBJ1-1; unclear D gene. Looked up from germline, CDR1 is SGHRS and CDR2 is YFSETQ. The length of the CDR3 is 15 residues. The V end was cut by 3 bases, the J end by 6 bases, with 18 bases between. CDR3 in amino acids: CASSSHGVGVAEAFF. As DNA, the CDR3 is TGCGCCAGCAGCTCCCACGGGGTAGGAGTCGCTGAAGCTTTCTTT.

This clonotype was counted only a few times. The gene calls are TRBV2 and TRBJ1-2, with D unresolved. CDR3 length: 13 amino acids. From germline, CDR1 is SNHLY and CDR2 FYNNEI. Trimming removed 8 bases from V and 3 bases from J, with 13 bases in between. The CDR3 DNA follows: TGTGCCAGCTCTACCGCGCCGTACTATGGCTACACCTTC. Protein sequence: CASSTAPYYGYTF.

This clonotype has a count of ten or more. CDR3 coding DNA: TGCGCCAGCAGCCTGGGACAGGGGCTGGGGACTGAAGCTTTCTTT. Its translation is CASSLGQGLGTEAFF. J is TRBJ1-1 and V is TRBV5-1, with 10 nucleotides matching TRBD1. The germline V gene has CDR1 SGHRS and CDR2 YFSETQ. Germline trimming cut 4 bases from V and 5 bases from J; bases unmatched to any gene: 8. The CDR3 is 15 residues long.

This clonotype was detected many times. The V call is TRBV2, the J call TRBJ2-5; 7 positions match TRBD1. CDR1 is SNHLY and CDR2 is FYNNEI in the germline V gene. CDR3 length: 15 residues. The V and J ends lost 5 bases and 5 bases, in that order; junction bases with no gene match: 11. CDR3 region: CASSRDSGAVETQYF. The CDR3 DNA sequence: TGTGCCAGCAGTCGGGACAGCGGAGCTGTCGAGACCCAGTACTTC.

This clonotype was detected ten times or more. The chain couples TRBV2 to TRBJ2-3; D unresolved. The CDR3 runs to 11 residues. Trimming removed 3 bases from V and 2 bases from J, with 0 bases in between. Per the germline V gene, CDR1 is SNHLY and CDR2 is FYNNEI. In DNA form, the CDR3 reads TGTGCCAGCAGTGACACAGATACGCAGTATTTT. Protein sequence: CASSDTDTQYF. Filled out from reference TRBV2 and TRBJ2-3, the complete variable domain reads EPEVTQTPSHQVTQMGQEVILRCVPISNHLYFYWYRQILGQKVEFLVSFYNNEISEKSEIFDDQFSVERPDGSNFTLKIRSTKLEDSAMYFCASSDTDTQYFGPGTRLTVL.

Only one count was recorded for this clonotype. The J gene is TRBJ1-1, the V gene TRBV6-1, with D hard to call. Between the trimmed V and J ends, which lost 2 bases and 2 bases, there was a span of 9 bases. CDR1 is MNHNS and CDR2 is SASEGT in the germline V gene. CDR3 size: 14 residues. Here the CDR3 reads CASSEHRTNTEAFF. In DNA, the CDR3 is TGTGCCAGCAGTGAACACAGAACAAACACTGAAGCTTTCTTT.

In this sample, this clonotype turned up many times. The V call is TRBV10-3, the J call TRBJ2-3; 7 bases match TRBD2. This CDR3 has 14 residues. Unmatched junction bases numbered 4, after V lost 4 bases and J lost 3 bases. Looked up from germline, CDR1 is ENHRY and CDR2 is SYGVKD. This CDR3 reads CAISVNSGTDTQYF. DNA of the CDR3: TGTGCCATCAGTGTCAATAGCGGGACAGATACGCAGTATTTT.

The sample holds many counts of this clonotype. In DNA form, the CDR3 reads TGTGCCAGCAGTCCCCTACAGCAACCTAGCGGGAGGGCCACCTACAATGAGCAGTTCTTC. Its translation is CASSPLQQPSGRATYNEQFF. The chain employs TRBV12-3 or TRBV12-4 and TRBJ2-1, with 12 bases lining up with TRBD2. There are 20 residues in the CDR3. Losses at the gene ends were 5 bases for V and 2 bases for J; bases not matched to a gene: 16.

This clonotype was counted at least ten times. The chain employs TRBV7-9 and TRBJ2-7; D is undetermined. Germline V gene lookup returns CDR1 SEHNR and CDR2 FQNEAQ (reference sequence). CDR3 length: 14 amino acids. Trimming removed 1 base at V and 0 bases at J, with 7 bases between. The CDR3 DNA is TGTGCCAGCAGCTTAGATACAGTCTCCTACGAGCAGTACTTC. The encoded protein is CASSLDTVSYEQYF.

This clonotype was observed many times. V usage is TRBV27 and J usage is TRBJ2-7; the match to TRBD2 covers 10 bases. CDR1 and CDR2 from the germline V gene are MNHEY and SMNVEV (reference sequence). The trim removed 5 bases at V and 2 bases at J, leaving 6 bases unmatched. This CDR3 is built from 15 residues. The CDR3 nucleotides are TGTGCCAGCAGTCCGAGGACTAGCGGACCCTACGAGCAGTACTTC. It encodes CASSPRTSGPYEQYF.

This clonotype was seen ten or more times. The chain carries TRBV28 and TRBJ2-7; D remains unclear. The CDR3 runs to 15 residues. V was pared by 3 bases and J by 0 bases, with 12 bases between. Germline V CDR1 and CDR2: MDHEN, SYDVKM. This CDR3 is CASSLAWEDSYEQYF. CDR3 coding DNA: TGTGCCAGCAGTTTGGCTTGGGAAGACTCCTACGAGCAGTACTTC.

The table lists this clonotype with many counts. The CDR3 coding sequence is TGTGCCAGCAGTGCGCTCGCCGGGGAGCTGTTTTTT. Translation gives CASSALAGELFF. V is TRBV6-1 and J is TRBJ2-2; D ambiguous. Trimming removed 4 bases at V and 6 bases at J, with 6 bases between. This CDR3 is built from 12 residues. CDR1 MNHNS and CDR2 SASEGT come from the germline V gene.

This clonotype was seen more than once but under ten times. This chain joins TRBV24-1 and TRBJ2-5; either TRBD1 or TRBD2 may fit D (5 bases each). Looked up from germline, CDR1 is KGHDR and CDR2 is SFDVKD. V was pared by 4 bases and J by 5 bases, with 10 bases between. The CDR3 totals 13 residues. The CDR3 sequence: CATSEQGRETQYF. DNA for the CDR3: TGTGCCACCAGTGAGCAGGGACGGGAGACCCAGTACTTC.

This clonotype was seen many times. The rearrangement joins TRBV6-2 or TRBV6-3 to TRBJ1-4; the match to TRBD1 covers 9 bases. Trimming at V came to 2 bases and at J to 7 bases, leaving 5 bases not matched to a gene. The germline V gene encodes CDR1 MNHEY and CDR2 SVGEGT. The CDR3 length is 15 residues. The CDR3 DNA reads TGTGCCAGCAGTTACGGCGGACAGGGGAGTGAAAAACTGTTTTTT. It yields the protein CASSYGGQGSEKLFF.

Many counts were recorded for this clonotype. V usage is TRBV29-1 and J usage is TRBJ2-1, with a weak D call TRBD1 (6 bases). Looked up from germline, CDR1 is SQVTM and CDR2 is ANQGSEA. The CDR3 sequence is 14 residues long. The ends were cut back, 6 bases at V and 8 bases at J, with 20 bases in the middle. Written as DNA, the CDR3 is TGCAGCGTCACCGGGACACAAAACGGGGATGAGCAGTTCTTC. This gives the protein CSVTGTQNGDEQFF.

This clonotype was seen ten or more times. The genes are TRBV28 and TRBJ2-5; D gene uncertain. Germline V gene sequence: CDR1 MDHEN, CDR2 SYDVKM. CDR3 size: 13 residues. The V end lost 5 bases, the J end lost 4 bases, and 11 bases lay between the germline ends. The CDR3 reads CASSELIRETQYF. The DNA of the CDR3 is TGTGCCAGCAGTGAGCTGATCCGAGAGACCCAGTACTTC.

The chain couples TRBV27 to TRBJ1-3; D uncertain. Germline assignment: CDR1 MNHEY and CDR2 SMNVEV (reference sequence). The CDR3 is 12 residues long. Trimming shortened V by 8 bases and J by 1 base, and 6 bases separated the two germline ends. The CDR3 DNA reads TGTGCCAGCGGAGGATCTGGAAACACCATATATTTT. It encodes CASGGSGNTIYF.